These 30 T cell receptor beta chains share one sample of origin, sequenced in a study of T-cell reconstitution after alpha-beta-depleted transplantation in children. During its preparation, the TCRbeta library received unique molecular identifiers. TCRdb re-called the PCR reads with MiXCR, one entry per CDR3 protein. The data show about 400,000 distinct CDR3 sequences, roughly 22% seen once. The input for sequencing was PBMCs from the stem cell graft donor, taken from the stem cell graft. Receptor source: a human donor who donated a stem cell graft to a child with acute myeloid leukemia.

This clonotype was recorded at least ten times. The chain uses TRBV7-2 and TRBJ2-7; possibly TRBD1 or TRBD2 for D (5 bases each). Germline V gene data show CDR1 as SGHTA and CDR2 as FQGNSA. V gave up 4 bases and J gave up 3 bases, with 13 bases separating them. There are 14 residues in the CDR3. The CDR3 protein is CASSSKAGSYEQYF. In nucleotides, the CDR3 is TGTGCCAGCAGCTCCAAGGCAGGGAGCTACGAGCAGTACTTC.

The chain links TRBV5-6 to TRBJ2-3, with D unresolved. The CDR3 extends over 14 amino acids. Trimming took off 3 bases at V and 2 bases at J, with 10 bases between the two ends. Germline lookup yields CDR1 SGHDT and CDR2 YYEEEE. This CDR3 is CASSSGSYTDTQYF. The CDR3 coding sequence is TGTGCCAGCAGCTCCGGGTCCTACACAGATACGCAGTATTTT.

This clonotype was seen only a few times. The rearrangement links TRBV29-1 to TRBJ2-7; TRBD1 aligns across 8 bases. In germline, CDR1 is SQVTM, CDR2 ANQGSEA. Losses at the gene ends were 7 bases for V and 0 bases for J; bases not matched to a gene: 8. The CDR3 extends over 14 amino acids. CDR3 in DNA: TGCAGCGCCAGAAGGGACAGGAGCTCCTACGAGCAGTACTTC. As protein: CSARRDRSSYEQYF.

The CDR3 DNA reads TGCAGCGTTTCCCAGGACAGGGGATCCGGGGAGCTGTTTTTT. Protein: CSVSQDRGSGELFF. The chain combines TRBV29-1 with TRBJ2-2, with 9 bases aligning to TRBD1. V lost 5 bases and J lost 6; bases outside the gene matches: 7. The CDR3 consists of 14 residues. Germline CDR1 SQVTM, CDR2 ANQGSEA.

This clonotype occurred a few times. This sequence joins TRBV6-5 and TRBJ2-1; 9 bases are a match to TRBD1. The junction had 1 base not matched to a gene; V was cut back by 0 bases and J by 4 bases. The germline V gene encodes CDR1 MNHEY and CDR2 SVGAGI. This CDR3 region has 15 residues. The CDR3, as DNA: TGTGCCAGCAGTTACTCTGGACAGGGGTACAATGAGCAGTTCTTC. Residues: CASSYSGQGYNEQFF.

Regarding this clonotype: A junction boundary mismatches the germline segment, possibly from a read error. The chain recombines TRBV12-3 or TRBV12-4 with TRBJ2-7, with TRBD2 identical over 7 bases. CDR3 size: 13 residues. CDR3 nucleotides: TGTGCCAGCAGCCCGTTGATCGGCGGGAGTATGCGGTTC. As protein: CASSPLIGGSMRF.

The chain carries TRBV4-3 and TRBJ2-1, with unresolved D. The CDR3 sequence is 14 residues long. Per germline, CDR1 LGHNA and CDR2 YSLEER. Trimming took off 0 bases at V and 4 bases at J, with 7 bases between the two ends. CDR3 DNA sequence: TGCGCCAGCAGCCAAGATTGGCAGTACAATGAGCAGTTCTTC. This gives the protein CASSQDWQYNEQFF.

This clonotype occurred a few times. The V gene is TRBV20-1, the J gene TRBJ2-7; TRBD2 agrees at 10 bases. CDR1 DFQATT and CDR2 SNEGSKA come from the germline V gene (reference sequence). The CDR3 is 15 amino acids. After removal of 7 bases from V and 1 base from J, the junction contained 10 bases not matched to a gene. The CDR3 region has the DNA TGCAGTGGGAGACAGCGGGAGGGCCCTTCCTACGAGCAGTACTTC. It is translated as CSGRQREGPSYEQYF.

This clonotype was picked up many times. The rearrangement joins TRBV7-6 to TRBJ2-1; TRBD2 matches at 8 bases. This CDR3 contains 17 residues. Germline trimming cut 5 bases from V and 6 bases from J; bases unmatched to any gene: 15. Germline values: CDR1 SGHVS, CDR2 FNYEAQ. CDR3 DNA sequence: TGTGCCAGCAGCAGCTGGGCGGGAGGACCCCCTTTCAATGAGCAGTTCTTC. Protein sequence: CASSSWAGGPPFNEQFF.

The rearrangement uses TRBV9 and TRBJ2-3, with no clear D. The length of the CDR3 is 14 residues. CDR1 is SGDLS and CDR2 is YYNGEE in the germline V gene. V gave up 3 bases and J gave up 3 bases, with 11 bases separating them. CDR3 coding DNA: TGTGCCAGCAGCGCGGGCTGGGATACAGATACGCAGTATTTT. This codes for CASSAGWDTDTQYF.

This clonotype has at least ten counts. V and J are TRBV12-3 or TRBV12-4 and TRBJ2-3, with 7 bases that match TRBD2. V shed 3 bases, J shed 0 bases, and the junction held 3 bases outside the gene matches. CDR3 size: 15 residues. The CDR3 region is CASSLSGTSTDTQYF. The CDR3 DNA is TGTGCCAGCAGTTTGAGCGGGACTAGCACAGATACGCAGTATTTT.

V usage is TRBV12-3 or TRBV12-4 and J usage is TRBJ2-3; 7 nucleotides agree with TRBD2. Trimming at V came to 3 bases and at J to 0 bases, leaving 12 bases not matched to a gene. The CDR3 has 18 residues. CDR3 bases: TGTGCCAGCAGTTTCCTCCGGGAGGCCTTAACTAGCACAGATACGCAGTATTTT. Its translation: CASSFLREALTSTDTQYF.

This clonotype was counted ten times or more. The V and J genes are TRBV6-2 or TRBV6-3 and TRBJ2-1; perhaps TRBD1 as D (6 bases). V lost 4 bases to trimming and J lost 5 bases, with 9 bases between them. The CDR3 spans 13 residues. Per germline, CDR1 MNHEY and CDR2 SVGEGT. The CDR3 reads CASSSGTNNEQFF. CDR3 DNA: TGTGCCAGCAGTTCCGGGACAAACAATGAGCAGTTCTTC.

This clonotype was seen ten or more times. This rearrangement joins TRBV25-1 to TRBJ2-7, with D uncertain. The CDR3 has 12 amino acids. The ends were cut back, 11 bases at V and 2 bases at J, with 13 bases in the middle. Germline assignment: CDR1 MGHDK and CDR2 SYGVNS. The CDR3: CASSFPPYEQYF. CDR3 coding DNA: TGTGCCTCGAGTTTTCCCCCCTACGAGCAGTACTTC.

This clonotype was seen at least ten times. V usage is TRBV6-2 or TRBV6-3 and J usage is TRBJ1-5, with a tentative D call TRBD1 (6 bases). CDR1 is MNHEY and CDR2 is SVGEGT in the germline V gene. This CDR3 is built from 16 residues. Trimming cost V 6 bases and J 1 base, with 16 bases left between them. The CDR3 spells CASRKIQGFSNQPQHF. The CDR3 coding sequence is TGTGCCAGCAGGAAAATACAGGGCTTCAGCAATCAGCCCCAGCATTTT.

This clonotype was found many times. The rearrangement uses TRBV3-1 and TRBJ2-1; D gene ambiguous. The V end lost 3 bases, the J end lost 8 bases, and 8 bases lay between the germline ends. There are 12 residues in the CDR3. From germline, CDR1 is LGHDT and CDR2 YNNKEL (reference sequence). CDR3 nucleotides: TGTGCCAGCAGCCACTTACGGTATGAGCAGTTCTTC. The encoded protein is CASSHLRYEQFF.

The rearrangement uses TRBV5-6 and TRBJ2-3, with a possible D match to TRBD2 (5 bases). CDR3 length: 16 amino acids. Germline values: CDR1 SGHDT, CDR2 YYEEEE. Trimming pared 4 bases from V and 1 base from J, leaving 16 bases between. CDR3 amino acids: CASSRGLLCRTDTQYF. The CDR3 nucleotides read TGTGCCAGCAGCCGCGGGCTCTTGTGCCGCACAGATACGCAGTATTTT.

The chain recombines TRBV12-3 or TRBV12-4 with TRBJ2-3; 7 bases are a match to TRBD2. This CDR3 comprises 13 residues. Germline trimming cut 5 bases from V and 10 bases from J; bases unmatched to any gene: 9. CDR3 sequence (DNA): TGTGCCAGCAGTCCCTGGGGGGGGACTGCGCAGTATTTT. Translated: CASSPWGGTAQYF.

This clonotype appeared a few times. The J gene is TRBJ2-5, the V gene TRBV5-1; D call uncertain. Germline V gene data show CDR1 as SGHRS and CDR2 as YFSETQ. V was trimmed by 2 bases and J by 5 bases, leaving 7 bases between them. This CDR3 is 12 amino acids long. The CDR3 nucleotides are TGCGCCAGCAGCTTATCGGACGAGACCCAGTACTTC. Protein: CASSLSDETQYF.

The chain links TRBV4-1 to TRBJ1-1, with TRBD1 identical over 7 bases. The germline CDR1 and CDR2 sequences are MGHRA and YSYEKL. With 2 bases clipped from V and 4 bases from J, the junction kept 4 bases outside the gene matches. The CDR3 has 14 amino acids. CDR3 residues: CASSQRDRGTEAFF. CDR3 coding DNA: TGCGCCAGCAGCCAAAGGGACAGAGGCACTGAAGCTTTCTTT.

This clonotype was picked up a small number of times. V usage is TRBV6-4 and J usage is TRBJ1-2; D gene uncertain. V lost 6 bases and J 1 base, leaving 9 bases between the germline ends. There are 13 residues in the CDR3. CDR1 and CDR2 from the germline V gene are MRHNA and SNTAGT. CDR3 residues: CASRDGSNYGYTF. CDR3 nucleotides: TGTGCCAGCAGAGACGGTAGTAACTATGGCTACACCTTC.

This clonotype has more than one count but fewer than ten. CDR3 loop: CASSFRQGKYGYTF. The CDR3 nucleotides are TGTGCCAGCAGTTTTCGACAGGGGAAGTATGGCTACACCTTC. The V gene is TRBV6-2 or TRBV6-3, the J gene TRBJ1-2, with TRBD1 matching over 8 bases. The germline CDR1 and CDR2 sequences are MNHEY and SVGEGT. There are 14 residues in the CDR3. Trimming at V came to 4 bases and at J to 5 bases, leaving 6 bases not matched to a gene.

In nucleotides, the CDR3 is TGTGCCAGCAGCCAAGACTCAGGGGCTACGAAGACCCAGTACTTC. Protein sequence: CASSQDSGATKTQYF. The chain has TRBV3-1 and TRBJ2-5; D may be TRBD1 (6 bases). Trimming left V 0 bases short and J 6 bases short, with 14 bases between. The CDR3 contains 15 residues. CDR1 LGHDT and CDR2 YNNKEL come from the germline V gene (reference sequence).

This clonotype was seen more than once but under ten times. The chain has TRBV7-2 and TRBJ1-2; possible D gene TRBD1, 5 bases. V dropped 5 bases and J dropped 1 base, with 17 bases sitting between them. Germline loops: CDR1 SGHTA, CDR2 FQGNSA. This CDR3 has 16 amino acids. CDR3 coding DNA: TGTGCCAGCAGCCCTCTCCAGGGAGGGCGTAACTATGGCTACACCTTC. This sequence encodes CASSPLQGGRNYGYTF.

This clonotype has a count of ten or more. The V and J genes are TRBV12-3 or TRBV12-4 and TRBJ2-5; D not resolved. The CDR3 length is 14 residues. V was clipped by 3 bases and J by 4 bases, with 12 bases between them. CDR3 in amino acids: CASSFQDDGETQYF. The CDR3 DNA sequence: TGTGCCAGCAGTTTCCAGGATGACGGAGAGACCCAGTACTTC.

This clonotype was counted at least ten times. The V and J genes are TRBV20-1 and TRBJ2-1; D gene unclear. The CDR3 runs to 13 residues. The V gene's germline CDR1 is DFQATT and CDR2 SNEGSKA (reference sequence). The V gene lost 4 bases and the J gene lost 2 bases, with 9 bases spanning the gap. CDR3: CSAMQLPYNEQFF. DNA for the CDR3: TGCAGTGCTATGCAACTACCCTACAATGAGCAGTTCTTC.

The J gene is TRBJ2-7, the V gene TRBV6-1; D remains ambiguous. The V and J ends lost 11 bases and 3 bases respectively, with 17 bases between them. The CDR3 is made up of 13 amino acids. Germline V CDR1 and CDR2: MNHNS, SASEGT. The CDR3 here is CADDGSVCYEQYF. DNA for the CDR3: TGTGCCGACGACGGATCAGTATGCTACGAGCAGTACTTC.

This clonotype was counted ten times or more. The genes are TRBV28 and TRBJ2-5; D not certain. This CDR3 is 13 amino acids long. The germline CDR1 and CDR2 sequences are MDHEN and SYDVKM. V was cut by 5 bases and J by 5 bases, with 12 bases left in between. This chain's CDR3 is CASSKLSRETQYF. CDR3 nucleotides: TGTGCCAGCAGTAAACTAAGCAGGGAGACCCAGTACTTC.

At least ten counts were recorded for this clonotype. The chain recombines TRBV20-1 with TRBJ1-4, with unresolved D. Between the trimmed V and J ends, which lost 3 bases and 5 bases, there was a span of 7 bases. This CDR3 contains 12 residues. The germline CDR1 and CDR2 sequences are DFQATT and SNEGSKA (reference sequence). The CDR3 loop reads CSASRINEKLFF. CDR3 bases: TGCAGTGCTAGTAGGATCAATGAAAAACTGTTTTTT.

The chain uses TRBV12-3 or TRBV12-4 and TRBJ2-2; D gene uncertain. This CDR3 contains 15 residues. With 6 bases removed from V and 0 bases from J, the gap between germline ends came to 11 bases. CDR3 sequence reads: CASSLRVANTGELFF. CDR3 sequence (DNA): TGTGCCAGCAGCCTTAGGGTAGCGAACACCGGGGAGCTGTTTTTT.